Listed below are T cell receptor beta chains from one sample, sequenced in a study of T cells in localized non-small cell lung cancer. Profiled with immunoSEQ multiplex PCR; TCRdb holds only in-frame clones, not every one. The sample has about 52,000 clones; 86% are singletons. This material consisted of peripheral blood, taken before any cancer treatment. These receptors were taken from a male donor at least 60 years old with stage III squamous cell lung carcinoma. CDR3s include the opening cysteine and the closing phenylalanine or tryptophan. The D gene is left open where the match is weak. Clone size appears in some rows only: once, few, many, or a class for an expanded clone.

J gene: TRBJ2-7; V gene: TRBV6-5; D gene: NA; clone size: NA; CDR3 DNA: TGTGCCAGCAGTTACTCGACTGACTCCTACGAGCAGTACTTC; CDR3 protein: CASSYSTDSYEQYF
J gene: TRBJ2-7; V gene: TRBV6-5; D gene: NA; clone size: NA; CDR3 DNA: TGTGCCAGCAGTTACTCTGGCCAAAGGGAGCAGTACTTC; CDR3 protein: CASSYSGQREQYF
J gene: TRBJ2-7; V gene: TRBV7-2; D gene: NA; clone size: NA; CDR3 DNA: TGTGCCAGCAGCTCCTGGGGGGTCTACGAGCAGTACTTC; CDR3 protein: CASSSWGVYEQYF
J gene: TRBJ2-5; V gene: TRBV5-1; D gene: TRBD1; clone size: NA; CDR3 DNA: TGCGCCAGCAGCTGGACAGGGGCCCCTCGGGAGACCCAGTACTTC; CDR3 protein: CASSWTGAPRETQYF
J gene: TRBJ2-5; V gene: TRBV19; D gene: TRBD1; clone size: NA; CDR3 DNA: TGTGCCAGTAGCACCAGGGGGGAGACCCAGTACTTC; CDR3 protein: CASSTRGETQYF
J gene: TRBJ2-7; V gene: TRBV6-6; D gene: TRBD1; clone size: NA; CDR3 DNA: TGTGCCAGCATGACAGGGGGCCTTCCAAAAGAGCAGTACTTC; CDR3 protein: CASMTGGLPKEQYF
J gene: TRBJ2-7; V gene: TRBV6-5; D gene: NA; clone size: NA; CDR3 DNA: TGTGCCAGCAGTACGAACGAGCAGTACTTC; CDR3 protein: CASSTNEQYF
J gene: TRBJ2-7; V gene: TRBV25-1; D gene: TRBD2; clone size: few; CDR3 DNA: TGTGCCAGCACGCTAGCGGGGGGGGGAGTATACGAGCAGTACTTC; CDR3 protein: CASTLAGGGVYEQYF
J gene: TRBJ2-2; V gene: TRBV6-1; D gene: NA; clone size: NA; CDR3 DNA: TGTGCCAGCAGATACGTGAGAACTCCGGGGGAGCTGTTTTTT; CDR3 protein: CASRYVRTPGELFF
J gene: TRBJ1-2; V gene: TRBV6-6; D gene: TRBD1; clone size: once; CDR3 DNA: TGTGCCAGCAGAGTCCCGGGGACAGTCAACTATGGCTACACCTTC; CDR3 protein: CASRVPGTVNYGYTF
J gene: TRBJ2-7; V gene: TRBV28; D gene: NA; clone size: NA; CDR3 DNA: TGTGCCAGCAGTCCGCCAACTCTGGAGCAGTACTTC; CDR3 protein: CASSPPTLEQYF
J gene: TRBJ1-1; V gene: TRBV6-5; D gene: NA; clone size: NA; CDR3 DNA: TGTGCCAGCAGTTACTACAGGGCAGGGGACACTGAAGCTTTCTTT; CDR3 protein: CASSYYRAGDTEAFF
J gene: TRBJ1-6; V gene: TRBV7-8; D gene: TRBD1; clone size: few; CDR3 DNA: TGTGCCAGCAGCTCAGACAGGGTGGCACCCCTCCACTTT; CDR3 protein: CASSSDRVAPLHF
J gene: TRBJ2-2; V gene: TRBV5-1; D gene: NA; clone size: NA; CDR3 DNA: TGCGCCAGCAGCTTTACGGGTTTCACCGGGGAGCTGTTTTTT; CDR3 protein: CASSFTGFTGELFF
J gene: TRBJ2-3; V gene: TRBV11-1; D gene: NA; clone size: NA; CDR3 DNA: TGTATTAAGCAAGGGGAGCGGTGCACAGATACGCAGTATTTT; CDR3 protein: CIKQGERCTDTQYF
J gene: TRBJ1-2; V gene: TRBV6-5; D gene: NA; clone size: NA; CDR3 DNA: TGTGCCAGCACCGGTGACTATGGCTACACCTTC; CDR3 protein: CASTGDYGYTF
J gene: TRBJ2-3; V gene: TRBV7-9; D gene: NA; clone size: NA; CDR3 DNA: TGTGCCAGCAGCTTAGACGGTATCTCAGATACGCAGTATTTT; CDR3 protein: CASSLDGISDTQYF
J gene: TRBJ1-2; V gene: TRBV4-3; D gene: TRBD1; clone size: NA; CDR3 DNA: TGCGCCAGCAGCCGCGAGGGGCTCACAGGGGGCGGTGGCTACACCTTC; CDR3 protein: CASSREGLTGGGGYTF
J gene: TRBJ2-1; V gene: TRBV7-3; D gene: NA; clone size: NA; CDR3 DNA: TGTGCCAGCAGCTCCGTGGGGCATGAGCAGTTCTTC; CDR3 protein: CASSSVGHEQFF
J gene: TRBJ2-7; V gene: TRBV11-2; D gene: TRBD1; clone size: NA; CDR3 DNA: TGTGCCAGCAGCTTCGGGACAGGGGTCTCCTACGAGCAGTACTTC; CDR3 protein: CASSFGTGVSYEQYF
J gene: TRBJ2-1; V gene: TRBV27; D gene: NA; clone size: NA; CDR3 DNA: TGTGCCAGTATGAGAGCCCCCGACATCCCCCAGTACAATGAGCAGTTCTTC; CDR3 protein: CASMRAPDIPQYNEQFF
J gene: TRBJ2-7; V gene: TRBV6-5; D gene: NA; clone size: NA; CDR3 DNA: TGTGCCAGCAGTTACAGTCAGAGAGGGGGGACTGAGCAGTACTTC; CDR3 protein: CASSYSQRGGTEQYF
J gene: TRBJ1-1; V gene: TRBV7-6; D gene: TRBD1; clone size: NA; CDR3 DNA: TGTGCCAGCAGCTCGACGGCCGAAACAGGGGGCCTGAACACTGAAGCTTTCTTT; CDR3 protein: CASSSTAETGGLNTEAFF
J gene: TRBJ2-5; V gene: TRBV14; D gene: NA; clone size: NA; CDR3 DNA: TGTGCCAGCAGCCAAGATCGGCAAACCCAAGAGACCCAGTACTTC; CDR3 protein: CASSQDRQTQETQYF
J gene: TRBJ2-6; V gene: TRBV28; D gene: NA; clone size: NA; CDR3 DNA: TGTGCCAGCAGTTCGGTGGTGCCTGGGGCCAACGTCCTGACTTTC; CDR3 protein: CASSSVVPGANVLTF
J gene: TRBJ2-7; V gene: TRBV10-3; D gene: NA; clone size: NA; CDR3 DNA: TGTGCCATCAGGCAGGACGTCCTTGGCGAGCAGTACTTC; CDR3 protein: CAIRQDVLGEQYF
J gene: TRBJ2-1; V gene: TRBV7-6; D gene: TRBD2; clone size: NA; CDR3 DNA: TGTGCCAGCAGCTTGCGACTAGCGGGAGGGTTCCATGAGCAGTTCTTC; CDR3 protein: CASSLRLAGGFHEQFF
J gene: TRBJ1-2; V gene: TRBV5-1; D gene: NA; clone size: few; CDR3 DNA: TGCGCCAGCAGCTTGGCGCCAGCTAACTATGGCTACACCTTC; CDR3 protein: CASSLAPANYGYTF
J gene: TRBJ2-5; V gene: TRBV28; D gene: TRBD2; clone size: NA; CDR3 DNA: TGTGCCAGCAGTCCTAGCGGGGGGGCCGGAGAGACCCAGTACTTC; CDR3 protein: CASSPSGGAGETQYF
J gene: TRBJ1-2; V gene: TRBV6-5; D gene: TRBD1; clone size: NA; CDR3 DNA: TGTGCCAGCATGTCCGAAACCAGGGGGAACTATGGCTACACCTTC; CDR3 protein: CASMSETRGNYGYTF
J gene: TRBJ2-7; V gene: TRBV19; D gene: NA; clone size: few; CDR3 DNA: TGTGCCAGTAGACAGGGAACCTTCCCTCAGTACTTC; CDR3 protein: CASRQGTFPQYF
J gene: TRBJ1-3; V gene: TRBV5-1; D gene: NA; clone size: NA; CDR3 DNA: TGCGCCAGCAGCTTGGACAGGGCGGGAAACACCATATATTTT; CDR3 protein: CASSLDRAGNTIYF
J gene: TRBJ2-3; V gene: TRBV6-6; D gene: NA; clone size: NA; CDR3 DNA: TGTGCCAGCAGGTTCTCGGGCCCAGATACGCAGTATTTT; CDR3 protein: CASRFSGPDTQYF
J gene: TRBJ1-5; V gene: TRBV19; D gene: NA; clone size: NA; CDR3 DNA: TGTGCCGTCGGACGGATAGATAGCAATCAGCCCCAGCATTTT; CDR3 protein: CAVGRIDSNQPQHF
J gene: TRBJ1-4; V gene: TRBV29-1; D gene: NA; clone size: NA; CDR3 DNA: TGCAGCGCCCGGACAGATCATAATGAAAAACTGTTTTTT; CDR3 protein: CSARTDHNEKLFF
J gene: TRBJ2-7; V gene: TRBV5-1; D gene: NA; clone size: NA; CDR3 DNA: TGCGCCAGCAGCTCCCCTTTAGTATCCCACGAGCAGTACTTC; CDR3 protein: CASSSPLVSHEQYF
J gene: TRBJ1-4; V gene: TRBV10-1; D gene: NA; clone size: NA; CDR3 DNA: TGCGCCAGCAGCCAAGGGGGGCGGAATGAAAAACTGTTTTTT; CDR3 protein: CASSQGGRNEKLFF
J gene: TRBJ2-5; V gene: TRBV7-2; D gene: NA; clone size: NA; CDR3 DNA: TGTGCCAGCAGCTTAAATCCAGCACCGGAGAAGACCCAGTACTTC; CDR3 protein: CASSLNPAPEKTQYF
J gene: TRBJ2-1; V gene: TRBV5-4; D gene: TRBD1; clone size: NA; CDR3 DNA: TGTGCCAGCAGCGCGGGACAGGGACGCAATGAGCAGTTCTTC; CDR3 protein: CASSAGQGRNEQFF
J gene: TRBJ2-2; V gene: TRBV4-3; D gene: NA; clone size: NA; CDR3 DNA: TGCGCCAGCAGCCAAGAAACGGGGGTTCCTGGGACCGGGGAGCTGTTTTTT; CDR3 protein: CASSQETGVPGTGELFF
J gene: TRBJ2-3; V gene: TRBV4-3; D gene: NA; clone size: NA; CDR3 DNA: TGCGCCAGCAGCCCAAGGGGAGTGGGGGTCACAGATACGCAGTATTTT; CDR3 protein: CASSPRGVGVTDTQYF